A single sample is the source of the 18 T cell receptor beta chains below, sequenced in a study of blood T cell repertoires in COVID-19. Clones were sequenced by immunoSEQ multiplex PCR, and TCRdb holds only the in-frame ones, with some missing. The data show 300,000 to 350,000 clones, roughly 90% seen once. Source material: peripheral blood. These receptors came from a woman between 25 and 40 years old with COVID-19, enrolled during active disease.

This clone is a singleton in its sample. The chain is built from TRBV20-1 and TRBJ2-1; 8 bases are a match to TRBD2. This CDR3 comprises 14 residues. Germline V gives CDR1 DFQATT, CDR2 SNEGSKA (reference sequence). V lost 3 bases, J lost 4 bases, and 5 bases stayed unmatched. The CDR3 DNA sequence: TGCAGTGCTAGTAGACTAGCGTCTTACAATGAGCAGTTCTTC. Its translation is CSASRLASYNEQFF.

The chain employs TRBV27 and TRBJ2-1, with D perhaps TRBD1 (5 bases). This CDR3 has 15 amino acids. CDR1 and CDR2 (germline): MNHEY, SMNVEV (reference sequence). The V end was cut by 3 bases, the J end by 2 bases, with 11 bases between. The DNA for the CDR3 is TGTGCCAGCAGTTTTCGCAGGGTTCCCTACAATGAGCAGTTCTTC. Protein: CASSFRRVPYNEQFF.

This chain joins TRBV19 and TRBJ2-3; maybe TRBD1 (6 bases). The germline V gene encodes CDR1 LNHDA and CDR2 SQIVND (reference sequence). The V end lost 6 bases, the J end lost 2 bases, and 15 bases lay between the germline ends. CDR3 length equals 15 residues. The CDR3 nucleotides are TGTGCCAGTAGCAAACTAGGGGGATTCACAGATACGCAGTATTTT. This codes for CASSKLGGFTDTQYF.

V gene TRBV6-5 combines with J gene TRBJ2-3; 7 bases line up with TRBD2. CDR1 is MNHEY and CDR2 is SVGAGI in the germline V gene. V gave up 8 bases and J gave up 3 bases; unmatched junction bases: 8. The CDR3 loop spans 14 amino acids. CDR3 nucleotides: TGTGCCAGCGGCGTAGGACTAGAGACAGATACGCAGTATTTT. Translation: CASGVGLETDTQYF.

The CDR3 sequence is CASSPGQWGLMEAGELFF. CDR3 sequence (DNA): TGCGCCAGCAGCCCGGGACAGTGGGGACTCATGGAGGCCGGGGAGCTGTTTTTT. V usage is TRBV23-1 and J usage is TRBJ2-2; D may be TRBD1 (7 bases). TRBV23-1 is treated as an ORF (open reading frame) with a function not yet certain. Deletions cut 6 bases from V and 6 bases from J, with 26 bases between. The CDR3 is made up of 18 amino acids.

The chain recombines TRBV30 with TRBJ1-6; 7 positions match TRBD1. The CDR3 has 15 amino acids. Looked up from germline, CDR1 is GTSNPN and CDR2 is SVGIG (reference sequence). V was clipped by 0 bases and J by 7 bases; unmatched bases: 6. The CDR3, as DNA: TGTGCCTGGAGTGTCCCCTCGACAGGGAATTCACCCCTCCACTTT. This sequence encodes CAWSVPSTGNSPLHF.

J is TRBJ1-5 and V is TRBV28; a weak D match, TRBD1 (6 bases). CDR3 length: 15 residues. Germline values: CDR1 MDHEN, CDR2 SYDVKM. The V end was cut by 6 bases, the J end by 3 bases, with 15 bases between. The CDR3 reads CASSRAGVVNQPQHF. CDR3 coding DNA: TGTGCCAGCAGCCGGGCAGGGGTTGTCAATCAGCCCCAGCATTTT.

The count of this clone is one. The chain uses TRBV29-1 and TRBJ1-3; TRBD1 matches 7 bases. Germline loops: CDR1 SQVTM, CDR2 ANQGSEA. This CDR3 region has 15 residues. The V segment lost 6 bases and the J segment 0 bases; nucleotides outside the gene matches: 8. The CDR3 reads CSVGTAMSSGNTIYF. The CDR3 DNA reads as TGCAGCGTGGGGACAGCAATGAGCTCTGGAAACACCATATATTTT. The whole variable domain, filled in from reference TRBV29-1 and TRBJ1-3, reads SAVISQKPSRDICQRGTSLTIQCQVDSQVTMMFWYRQQPGQSLTLIATANQGSEATYESGFVIDKFPISRPNLTFSTLTVSNMSPEDSSIYLCSVGTAMSSGNTIYFGEGSWLTVV.

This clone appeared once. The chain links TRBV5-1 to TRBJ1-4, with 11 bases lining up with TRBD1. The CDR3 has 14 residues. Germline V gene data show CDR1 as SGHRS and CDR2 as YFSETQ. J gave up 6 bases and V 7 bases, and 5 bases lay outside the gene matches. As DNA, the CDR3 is TGCGCCAGCGCGAGGACAGGGGGCGATGAAAAACTGTTTTTT. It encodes CASARTGGDEKLFF.

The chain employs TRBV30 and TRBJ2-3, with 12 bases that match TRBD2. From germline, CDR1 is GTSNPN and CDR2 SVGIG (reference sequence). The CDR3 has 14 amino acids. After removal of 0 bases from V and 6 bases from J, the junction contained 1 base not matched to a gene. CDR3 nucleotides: TGTGCCTGGAGTGTTCTAGCGGGAGGGGATACGCAGTATTTT. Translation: CAWSVLAGGDTQYF.

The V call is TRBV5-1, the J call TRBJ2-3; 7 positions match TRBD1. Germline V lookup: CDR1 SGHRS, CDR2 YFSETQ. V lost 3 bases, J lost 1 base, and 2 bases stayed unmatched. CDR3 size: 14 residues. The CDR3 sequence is CASSYGTGTDTQYF. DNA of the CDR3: TGCGCCAGCAGCTACGGGACAGGCACAGATACGCAGTATTTT.

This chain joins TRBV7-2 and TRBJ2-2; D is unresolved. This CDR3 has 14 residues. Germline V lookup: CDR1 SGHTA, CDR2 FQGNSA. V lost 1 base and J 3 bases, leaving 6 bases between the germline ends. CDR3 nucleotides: TGTGCCAGCAGCTTAGGAGGTCACACCGGGGAGCTGTTTTTT. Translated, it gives CASSLGGHTGELFF.

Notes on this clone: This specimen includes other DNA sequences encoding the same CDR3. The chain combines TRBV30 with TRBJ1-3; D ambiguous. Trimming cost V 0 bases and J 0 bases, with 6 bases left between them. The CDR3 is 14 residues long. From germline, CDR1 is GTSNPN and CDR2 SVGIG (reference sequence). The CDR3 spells CAWSVLSSGNTIYF. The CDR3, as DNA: TGTGCCTGGAGTGTATTGAGCTCTGGAAACACCATATATTTT.

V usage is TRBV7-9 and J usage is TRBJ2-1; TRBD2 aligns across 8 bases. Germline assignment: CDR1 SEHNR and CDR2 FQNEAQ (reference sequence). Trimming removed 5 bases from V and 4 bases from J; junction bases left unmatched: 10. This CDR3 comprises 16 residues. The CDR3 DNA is TGTGCCAGCAGCGATAGCGGGGACCACCTTTACAATGAGCAGTTCTTC. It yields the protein CASSDSGDHLYNEQFF.

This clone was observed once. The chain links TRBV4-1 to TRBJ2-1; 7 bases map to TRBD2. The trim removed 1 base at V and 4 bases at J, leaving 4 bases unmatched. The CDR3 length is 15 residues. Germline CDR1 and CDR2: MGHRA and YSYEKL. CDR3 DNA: TGCGCCAGCAGCCAAGCTACTAGCGTATACAATGAGCAGTTCTTC. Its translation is CASSQATSVYNEQFF.

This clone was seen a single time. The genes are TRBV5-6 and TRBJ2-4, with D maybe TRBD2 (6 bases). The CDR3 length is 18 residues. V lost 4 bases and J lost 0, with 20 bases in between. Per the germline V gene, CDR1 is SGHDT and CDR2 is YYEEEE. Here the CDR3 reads CASSIRVADLLAKNIQYF. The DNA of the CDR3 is TGTGCCAGCAGCATCAGAGTAGCGGACCTTTTAGCCAAAAACATTCAGTACTTC.

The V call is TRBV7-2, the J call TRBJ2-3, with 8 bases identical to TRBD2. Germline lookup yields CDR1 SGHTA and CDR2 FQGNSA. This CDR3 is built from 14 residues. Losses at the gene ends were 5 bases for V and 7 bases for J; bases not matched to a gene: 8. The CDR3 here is CASSASGSSYTQYF. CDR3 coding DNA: TGTGCCAGCAGCGCTAGCGGGTCTTCGTATACGCAGTATTTT.

The CDR3 coding sequence is TGTGCCAGCAGCCTGGGCTTGGGGACAGGGGCGTCCGAGCAGTACTTC. Amino acids: CASSLGLGTGASEQYF. The chain carries TRBV7-9 and TRBJ2-7; 10 nucleotides agree with TRBD1. The CDR3 has 16 amino acids. From germline, CDR1 is SEHNR and CDR2 FQNEAQ (reference sequence). V lost 5 bases to trimming and J lost 6 bases; unmatched junction nucleotides: 13.